These 15 T cell receptor beta chains came from one sample sequenced in a study of blood T cells in healthy people across ages. The use of a sample-barcoded 5' primer and a J-beta primer mix characterized a second PCR of about 7 to 12 cycles. MiXCR, run by TCRdb on the 5' RACE reads, gives a single entry per CDR3 protein. The profile shows fewer than 1.5 million distinct CDR3 sequences, roughly 40% of them singletons. Sequenced material: blood. The receptor source for this set is a woman aged 18-30 years in good health.

This clonotype was observed a few times. The chain employs TRBV6-6 and TRBJ2-7; D perhaps matches TRBD1 (6 bases). CDR3 length: 14 amino acids. V lost 4 bases, J lost 7 bases, and 17 bases lay in between. The germline V gene encodes CDR1 MNHNY and CDR2 SVGAGI (reference sequence). In nucleotides, the CDR3 is TGTGCCAGCAGTTCGGGACAATACTCGCGTGAGCAGTACTTC. The encoded protein is CASSSGQYSREQYF.

The chain links TRBV7-2 to TRBJ1-3, with D perhaps matching TRBD1 (5 bases). Germline CDR1 and CDR2: SGHTA and FQGNSA. The CDR3 covers 13 residues. Trimming stripped 8 bases from V and 0 bases from J, with 8 bases between. CDR3 bases: TGTGCCAGCGGGGCTATCTCTGGAAACACCATATATTTT. Translated: CASGAISGNTIYF.

CDR3 loop: CASSYRAINYGYTF. In DNA, the CDR3 is TGTGCCAGCAGTTACCGGGCCATTAACTATGGCTACACCTTC. The chain recombines TRBV6-5 with TRBJ1-2; D gene unclear. Germline V CDR1 and CDR2: MNHEY, SVGAGI. CDR3 length: 14 amino acids. V was shortened by 2 bases and J by 1 base, with 8 bases between the two germline ends.

This chain uses TRBV29-1 with TRBJ1-2; 7 positions agree with TRBD1. With 6 bases clipped from V and 3 bases from J, the junction kept 4 bases outside the gene matches. Germline assignment: CDR1 SQVTM and CDR2 ANQGSEA. The CDR3 contains 12 residues. DNA for the CDR3: TGCAGCGTAGTAGACAGGGACTATGGCTACACCTTC. This gives the protein CSVVDRDYGYTF.

This clonotype was seen only once. A read error may explain this, as a much larger clone is one base away. This rearrangement joins TRBV20-1 to TRBJ2-1, with D possibly matching TRBD1 (5 bases). Trimming shortened V by 3 bases and J by 2 bases, and 17 bases separated the two germline ends. CDR1 and CDR2 (germline): DFQATT, SNEGSKA (reference sequence). This CDR3 has 16 residues. The CDR3 nucleotides are TGCAGTGCTAGGACCCCTCAACAGGTAGCCTACAATGAGCAGTTCTTC. Amino acid sequence: CSARTPQQVAYNEQFF.

This clonotype was observed a few times. The chain has TRBV20-1 and TRBJ2-7; unclear D gene. V lost 6 bases to trimming and J lost 5 bases, with 14 bases between them. The germline V gene has CDR1 DFQATT and CDR2 SNEGSKA (reference sequence). The CDR3 is 12 residues long. CDR3 sequence: CSALTDKDEQYF. CDR3 nucleotide sequence: TGCAGTGCCCTAACAGACAAGGACGAGCAGTACTTC.

On this clonotype: Given a much more abundant clone one base away, this may be a read error. This rearrangement joins TRBV4-2 to TRBJ2-5; TRBD1 matches 7 bases. CDR3 length equals 14 residues. J was trimmed by 11 bases and V by 8 bases; bases with no gene match: 17. Germline loops: CDR1 LGHNA, CDR2 YNFKEQ. The CDR3 DNA reads TGTGCCAGCTGCTCCACTCCCGGGACAGCGCGGCAGTACTTC. Amino acid sequence: CASCSTPGTARQYF.

The J gene is TRBJ2-1, the V gene TRBV5-8, with 14 bases fitting TRBD2. CDR3 length equals 15 residues. With 2 bases clipped from V and 7 bases from J, the junction kept 2 bases outside the gene matches. Germline CDR1 and CDR2: SGHTS and YDEGEE. The CDR3 loop reads CASSFGTSGSNEQFF. In DNA, the CDR3 is TGTGCCAGCAGCTTCGGGACTAGCGGGAGTAATGAGCAGTTCTTC.

CDR3 sequence: CAISESRAPGETQYF. Here the CDR3 DNA reads TGTGCCATCAGTGAGTCGAGGGCCCCCGGCGAGACCCAGTACTTC. The V gene is TRBV10-3, the J gene TRBJ2-5, with D possibly matching TRBD2 (5 bases). The CDR3 sequence is 15 residues long. Per germline, CDR1 ENHRY and CDR2 SYGVKD. V lost 0 bases to trimming and J lost 5 bases, with 13 bases between them.

The chain joins TRBV12-3 or TRBV12-4 to TRBJ2-2; 8 nucleotides match TRBD1. CDR3 length equals 15 residues. The V segment lost 4 bases and the J segment 8 bases; nucleotides outside the gene matches: 9. In DNA, the CDR3 is TGTGCCAGCAGTTCCCGGACAGGGTCGGCAGGGGAGCTGTTTTTT. This encodes CASSSRTGSAGELFF.

The sample holds a few counts of this clonotype. The chain recombines TRBV7-3 with TRBJ2-3; TRBD1 matches 7 bases. The trim removed 5 bases at V and 2 bases at J, leaving 7 bases unmatched. The germline V gene encodes CDR1 SGHTA and CDR2 FQGTGA. The CDR3 consists of 15 residues. This CDR3 is CASSARQGNTDTQYF. Written as DNA, the CDR3 is TGTGCCAGCAGCGCCAGACAGGGAAACACAGATACGCAGTATTTT.

The chain links TRBV21-1 to TRBJ1-2; the table gives TRBD1 as D, unverified against the DNA. TRBV21-1 is classified as a pseudogene. This CDR3 comprises 14 residues. The CDR3 reads CASSKEGTAYGYTF. CDR3 nucleotides: TGTGCCAGCAGCAAAGAAGGGACAGCCTATGGCTACACCTTC.

This sequence joins TRBV11-2 and TRBJ1-2; possible D gene TRBD1, 5 bases. The CDR3 has 17 residues. Germline CDR1 and CDR2: SGHAT and FQNNGV. V was trimmed by 3 bases and J by 8 bases, leaving 25 bases between them. For the CDR3, the DNA is TGTGCCAGCAGCTTCTCCTTCTTCACGGGGGATGCGGAGGGCTACACCTTC. It encodes CASSFSFFTGDAEGYTF.

The gene calls are TRBV28 and TRBJ2-7, with TRBD2 as a possible D gene (6 bases). Germline V CDR1 and CDR2: MDHEN, SYDVKM. The V and J ends lost 10 bases and 6 bases respectively, with 22 bases between them. This CDR3 comprises 14 residues. CDR3 DNA: TGTGCCACCGACCGGGACTGGAAAGCCCCCGAGCAGTACTTC. This gives the protein CATDRDWKAPEQYF. Using reference TRBV28 and TRBJ2-7 for the parts outside the CDR3, the full variable domain is DVKVTQSSRYLVKRTGEKVFLECVQDMDHENMFWYRQDPGLGLRLIYFSYDVKMKEKGDIPEGYSVSREKKERFSLILESASTNQTSMYLCATDRDWKAPEQYFGPGTRLTVT.

The chain uses TRBV3-1 and TRBJ2-4; either TRBD1 or TRBD2 may supply D (6 bases each). The CDR3 is made up of 14 amino acids. V was cut by 3 bases and J by 6 bases, with 12 bases left in between. The germline V gene encodes CDR1 LGHDT and CDR2 YNNKEL (reference sequence). The CDR3 DNA is TGTGCCAGCAGCCATGTAGGGGGGCGAAACATTCAGTACTTC. This codes for CASSHVGGRNIQYF. Based on the CDR3 plus reference TRBV3-1 and TRBJ2-4, the full variable domain is DTAVSQTPKYLVTQMGNDKSIKCEQNLGHDTMYWYKQDSKKFLKIMFSYNNKELIINETVPNRFSPKSPDKAHLNLHINSLELGDSAVYFCASSHVGGRNIQYFGAGTRLSVL.